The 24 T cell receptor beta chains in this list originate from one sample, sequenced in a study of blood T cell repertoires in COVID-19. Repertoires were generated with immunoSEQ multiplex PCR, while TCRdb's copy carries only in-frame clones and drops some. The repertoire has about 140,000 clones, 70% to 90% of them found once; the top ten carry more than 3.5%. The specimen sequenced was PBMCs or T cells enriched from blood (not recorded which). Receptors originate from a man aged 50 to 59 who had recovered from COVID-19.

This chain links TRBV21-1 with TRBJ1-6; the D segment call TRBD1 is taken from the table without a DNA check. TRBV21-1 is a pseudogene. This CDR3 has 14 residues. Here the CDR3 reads CASSKGGRGSPLHF. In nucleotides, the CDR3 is TGTGCCAGCAGCAAAGGTGGCAGGGGTTCACCCCTCCACTTT.

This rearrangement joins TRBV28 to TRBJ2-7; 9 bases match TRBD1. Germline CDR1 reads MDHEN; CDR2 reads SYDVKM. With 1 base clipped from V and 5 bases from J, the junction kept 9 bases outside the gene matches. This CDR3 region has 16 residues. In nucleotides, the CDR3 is TGTGCCAGCAGTTTATTGGCGGGACAGGGTTACCACGAGCAGTACGTC. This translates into CASSLLAGQGYHEQYV.

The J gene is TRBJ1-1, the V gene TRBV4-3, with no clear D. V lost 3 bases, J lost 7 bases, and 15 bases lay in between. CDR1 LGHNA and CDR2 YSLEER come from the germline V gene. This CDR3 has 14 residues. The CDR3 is CASSHEGVGGEAFF. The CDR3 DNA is TGCGCCAGCAGCCATGAGGGAGTAGGTGGTGAAGCTTTCTTT.

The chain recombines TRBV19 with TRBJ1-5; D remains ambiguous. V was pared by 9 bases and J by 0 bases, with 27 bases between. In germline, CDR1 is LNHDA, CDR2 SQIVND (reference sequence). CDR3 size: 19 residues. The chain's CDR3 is CASSFQDRSRPYSNQPQHF. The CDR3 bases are TGTGCCAGCTCCTTTCAAGACCGGTCCAGGCCTTATAGCAATCAGCCCCAGCATTTT. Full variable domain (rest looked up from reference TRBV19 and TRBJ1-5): DGGITQSPKYLFRKEGQNVTLSCEQNLNHDAMYWYRQDPGQGLRLIYYSQIVNDFQKGDIAEGYSVSREKKESFPLTVTSAQKNPTAFYLCASSFQDRSRPYSNQPQHFGDGTRLSIL.

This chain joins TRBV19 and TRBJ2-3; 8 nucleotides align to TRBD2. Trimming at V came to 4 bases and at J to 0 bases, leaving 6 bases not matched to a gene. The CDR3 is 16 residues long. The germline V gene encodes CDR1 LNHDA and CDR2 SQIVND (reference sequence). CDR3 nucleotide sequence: TGTGCCAGTAGTACTTCGCGGGGGGCGAGCACAGATACGCAGTATTTT. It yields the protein CASSTSRGASTDTQYF.

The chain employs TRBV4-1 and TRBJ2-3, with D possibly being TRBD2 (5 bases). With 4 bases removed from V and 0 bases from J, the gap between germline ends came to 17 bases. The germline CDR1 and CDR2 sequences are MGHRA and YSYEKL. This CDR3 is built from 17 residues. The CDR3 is CASSLSFSAASTDTQYF. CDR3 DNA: TGCGCCAGCAGCCTATCCTTTAGCGCAGCTAGCACAGATACGCAGTATTTT.

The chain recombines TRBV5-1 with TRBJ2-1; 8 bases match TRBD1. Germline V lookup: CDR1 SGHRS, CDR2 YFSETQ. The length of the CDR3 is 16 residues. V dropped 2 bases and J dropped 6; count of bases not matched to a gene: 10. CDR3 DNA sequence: TGCGCCAGCAGCTTACCTGGACAGGGCCTCTCCAATGAGCAGTTCTTC. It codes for CASSLPGQGLSNEQFF.

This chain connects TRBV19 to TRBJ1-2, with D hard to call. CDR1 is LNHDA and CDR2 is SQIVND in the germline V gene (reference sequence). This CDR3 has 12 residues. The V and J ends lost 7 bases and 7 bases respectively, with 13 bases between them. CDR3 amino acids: CASKYGSGGYTF. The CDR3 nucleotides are TGTGCCAGTAAATACGGGAGTGGTGGCTACACCTTC.

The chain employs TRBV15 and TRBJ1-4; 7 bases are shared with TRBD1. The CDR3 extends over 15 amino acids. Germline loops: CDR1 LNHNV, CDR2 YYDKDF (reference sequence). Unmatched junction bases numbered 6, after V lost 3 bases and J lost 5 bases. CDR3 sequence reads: CATSRTGSGNEKLFF. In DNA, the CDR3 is TGTGCCACCAGCAGGACAGGGTCCGGCAATGAAAAACTGTTTTTT.

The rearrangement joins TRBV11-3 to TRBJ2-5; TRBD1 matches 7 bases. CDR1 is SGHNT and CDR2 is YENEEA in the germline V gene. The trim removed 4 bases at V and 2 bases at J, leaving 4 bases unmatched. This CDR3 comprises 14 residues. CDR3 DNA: TGTGCCAGCAGCTCTTACAGGGGTCAAGAGACCCAGTACTTC. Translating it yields CASSSYRGQETQYF.

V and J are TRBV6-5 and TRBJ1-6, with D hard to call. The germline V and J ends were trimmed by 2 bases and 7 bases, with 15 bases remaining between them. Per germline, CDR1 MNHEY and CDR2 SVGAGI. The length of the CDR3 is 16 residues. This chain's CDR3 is CASSYDSPPRNSPLHF. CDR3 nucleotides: TGTGCCAGCAGTTACGACTCTCCCCCGAGGAATTCACCCCTCCACTTT.

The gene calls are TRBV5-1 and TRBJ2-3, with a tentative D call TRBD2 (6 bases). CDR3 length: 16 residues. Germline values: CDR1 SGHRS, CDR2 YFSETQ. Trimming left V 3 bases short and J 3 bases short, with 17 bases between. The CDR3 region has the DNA TGCGCCAGCAGCTCAGGTCAAATGGGAGGTACAGATACGCAGTATTTT. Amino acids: CASSSGQMGGTDTQYF.

CDR3 loop: CASSQGYNEQFF. CDR3 DNA: TGTGCCAGCAGCCAGGGTTACAATGAGCAGTTCTTC. The rearrangement joins TRBV6-5 to TRBJ2-1; D possibly corresponds to TRBD1 (5 bases). V gave up 6 bases and J gave up 4 bases, with 7 bases separating them. This CDR3 contains 12 residues. CDR1 MNHEY and CDR2 SVGAGI come from the germline V gene.

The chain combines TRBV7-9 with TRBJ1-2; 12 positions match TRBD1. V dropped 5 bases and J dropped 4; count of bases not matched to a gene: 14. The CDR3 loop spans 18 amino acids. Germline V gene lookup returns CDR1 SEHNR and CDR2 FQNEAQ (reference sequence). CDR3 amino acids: CASSEPTGTGGVGYGYTF. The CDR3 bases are TGTGCCAGCAGCGAGCCGACCGGGACAGGGGGCGTCGGCTATGGCTACACCTTC.

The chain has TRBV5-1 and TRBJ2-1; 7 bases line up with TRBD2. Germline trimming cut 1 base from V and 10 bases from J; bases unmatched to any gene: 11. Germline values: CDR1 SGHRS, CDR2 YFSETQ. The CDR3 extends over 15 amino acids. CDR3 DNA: TGCGCCAGCAGCTTGTTTGGCGGGAAGGGAGGGGAGCAGTTCTTC. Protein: CASSLFGGKGGEQFF.

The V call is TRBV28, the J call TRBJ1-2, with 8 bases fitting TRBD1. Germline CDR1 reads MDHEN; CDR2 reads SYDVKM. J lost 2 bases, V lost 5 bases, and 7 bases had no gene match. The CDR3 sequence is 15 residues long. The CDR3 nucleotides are TGTGCCAGCAGTCCTCCAGGGGGCGCGAACTATGGCTACACCTTC. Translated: CASSPPGGANYGYTF.

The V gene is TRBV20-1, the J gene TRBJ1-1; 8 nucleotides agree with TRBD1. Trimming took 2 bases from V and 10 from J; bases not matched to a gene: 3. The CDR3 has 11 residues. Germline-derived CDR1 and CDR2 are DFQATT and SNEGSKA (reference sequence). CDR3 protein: CSARTQGGAFF. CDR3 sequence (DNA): TGCAGTGCTAGAACACAGGGGGGAGCTTTCTTT.

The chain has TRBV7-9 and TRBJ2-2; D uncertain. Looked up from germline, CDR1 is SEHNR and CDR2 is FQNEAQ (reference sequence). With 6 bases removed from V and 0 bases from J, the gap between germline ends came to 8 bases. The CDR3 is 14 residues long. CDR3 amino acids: CASRATSNTGELFF. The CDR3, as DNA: TGTGCCAGCAGGGCGACATCGAACACCGGGGAGCTGTTTTTT. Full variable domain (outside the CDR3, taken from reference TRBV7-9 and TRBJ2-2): DTGVSQNPRHKITKRGQNVTFRCDPISEHNRLYWYRQTLGQGPEFLTYFQNEAQLEKSRLLSDRFSAERPKGSFSTLEIQRTEQGDSAMYLCASRATSNTGELFFGEGSRLTVL.

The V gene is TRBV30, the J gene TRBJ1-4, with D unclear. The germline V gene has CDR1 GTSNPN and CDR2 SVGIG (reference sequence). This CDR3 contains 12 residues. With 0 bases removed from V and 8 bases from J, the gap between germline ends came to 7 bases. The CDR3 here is CAWSVIREKLFF. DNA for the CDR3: TGTGCCTGGAGTGTAATCCGGGAAAAACTGTTTTTT.

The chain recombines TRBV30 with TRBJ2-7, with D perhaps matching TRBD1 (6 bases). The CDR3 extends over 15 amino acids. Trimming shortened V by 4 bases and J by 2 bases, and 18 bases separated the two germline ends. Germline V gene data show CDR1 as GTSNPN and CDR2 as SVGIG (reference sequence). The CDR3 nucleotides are TGTGCCTGGACCTCCTTAGACAGGCTAACCTACGAGCAGTACGTC. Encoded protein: CAWTSLDRLTYEQYV.

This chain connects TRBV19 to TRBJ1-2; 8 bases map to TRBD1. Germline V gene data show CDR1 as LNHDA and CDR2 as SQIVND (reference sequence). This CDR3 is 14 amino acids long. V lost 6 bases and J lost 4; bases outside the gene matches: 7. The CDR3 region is CASSLPDRGYGYTF. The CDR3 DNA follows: TGTGCCAGTAGCCTCCCCGACAGGGGCTATGGCTACACCTTC.

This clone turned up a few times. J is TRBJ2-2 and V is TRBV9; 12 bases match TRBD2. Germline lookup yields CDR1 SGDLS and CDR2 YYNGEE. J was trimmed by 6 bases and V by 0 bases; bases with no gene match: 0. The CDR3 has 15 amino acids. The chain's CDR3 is CASSVASGGAGELFF. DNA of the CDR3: TGTGCCAGCAGCGTAGCTAGCGGGGGGGCCGGGGAGCTGTTTTTT. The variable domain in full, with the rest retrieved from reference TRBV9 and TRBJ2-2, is DSGVTQTPKHLITATGQRVTLRCSPRSGDLSVYWYQQSLDQGLQFLIQYYNGEERAKGNILERFSAQQFPDLHSELNLSSLELGDSALYFCASSVASGGAGELFFGEGSRLTVL.

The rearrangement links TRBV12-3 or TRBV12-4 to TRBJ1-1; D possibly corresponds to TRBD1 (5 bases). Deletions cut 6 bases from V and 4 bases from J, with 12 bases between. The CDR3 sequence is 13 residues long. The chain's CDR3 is CASSRGGFTEAFF. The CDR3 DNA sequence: TGTGCCAGCAGCCGGGGGGGGTTCACTGAAGCTTTCTTT.

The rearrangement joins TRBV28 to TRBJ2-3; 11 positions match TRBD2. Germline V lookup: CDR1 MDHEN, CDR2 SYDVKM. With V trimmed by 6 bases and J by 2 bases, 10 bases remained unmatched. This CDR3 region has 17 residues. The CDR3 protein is CASRPATSGRYTDTQYF. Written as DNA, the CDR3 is TGTGCCAGCAGACCCGCTACTAGCGGGAGATACACAGATACGCAGTATTTT.